This T cell receptor (beta chain) comes out of a study of OX40 agonist ivuxolimab in advanced cancers. Study background: With a range of about 23 to 85, age averaged roughly 60 years, and around 80% were male.

This CDR3 spans 12 amino acids. V was trimmed by 4 bases and J by 9 bases, leaving 11 bases between them. Germline CDR1 SGHRS, CDR2 YFSETQ. Clones were read by immunoSEQ multiplex PCR, and TCRdb kept only the in-frame ones, dropping some. This table holds about 48,000 clones, more than 85% found once. This specimen was CD4+ or CD8+ T cells sorted from blood, taken in a trial of the OX40 agonist ivuxolimab. The chain uses TRBV5-1 and TRBJ2-1; D may correspond to TRBD1 or TRBD2 (6 bases each). The source of this sequence is an adult with an advanced solid tumor such as melanoma, head and neck, liver or kidney cancer. DNA for the CDR3: TGCGCCAGCAGCGGTGGGGGGCCTGAGCAGTTCTTC. Its translation: CASSGGGPEQFF.